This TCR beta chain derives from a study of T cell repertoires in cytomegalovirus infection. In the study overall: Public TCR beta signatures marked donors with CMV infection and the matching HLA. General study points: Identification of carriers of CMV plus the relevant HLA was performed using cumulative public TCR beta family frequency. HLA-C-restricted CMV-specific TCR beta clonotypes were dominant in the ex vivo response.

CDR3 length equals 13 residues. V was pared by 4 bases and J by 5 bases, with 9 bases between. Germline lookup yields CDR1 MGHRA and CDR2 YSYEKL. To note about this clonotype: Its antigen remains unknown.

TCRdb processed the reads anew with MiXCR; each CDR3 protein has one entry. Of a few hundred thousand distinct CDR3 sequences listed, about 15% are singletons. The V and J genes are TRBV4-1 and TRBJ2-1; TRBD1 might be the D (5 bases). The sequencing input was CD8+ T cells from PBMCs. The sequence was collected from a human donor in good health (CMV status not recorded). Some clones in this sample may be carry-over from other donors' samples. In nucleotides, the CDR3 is TGCGCCAGCAGCCGCGAAGGGGACAATGAGCAGTTCTTC. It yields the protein CASSREGDNEQFF.